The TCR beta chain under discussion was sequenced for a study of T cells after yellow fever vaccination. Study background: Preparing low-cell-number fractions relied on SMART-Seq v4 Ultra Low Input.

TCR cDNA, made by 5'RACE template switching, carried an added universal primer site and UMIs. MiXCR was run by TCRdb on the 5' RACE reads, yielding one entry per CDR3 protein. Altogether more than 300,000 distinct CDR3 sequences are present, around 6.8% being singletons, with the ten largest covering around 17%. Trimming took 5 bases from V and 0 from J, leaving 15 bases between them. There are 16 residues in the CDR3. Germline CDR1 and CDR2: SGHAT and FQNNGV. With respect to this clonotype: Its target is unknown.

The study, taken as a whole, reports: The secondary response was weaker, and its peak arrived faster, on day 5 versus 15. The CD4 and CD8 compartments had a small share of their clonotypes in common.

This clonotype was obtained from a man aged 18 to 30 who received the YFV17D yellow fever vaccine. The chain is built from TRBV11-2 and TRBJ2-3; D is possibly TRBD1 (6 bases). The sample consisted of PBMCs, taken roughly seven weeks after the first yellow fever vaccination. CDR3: CASSPGASRSTDTQYF. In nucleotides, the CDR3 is TGTGCCAGCAGCCCAGGGGCTTCTCGGAGCACAGATACGCAGTATTTT.